The 13 T cell receptor beta chains in this list originate from one sample, sequenced in a study of TIL therapy for anti-PD-1-resistant metastatic lung cancer. Regarding time point: pre-treatment sample, taken before nivolumab and TIL therapy. This was the immunoSEQ v3 assay. Libraries were prepared by immunoSEQ multiplex PCR; TCRdb keeps only in-frame clonotypes and omits some of them. The sample consists of tens of thousands of clones, about 70% of them appearing once. The specimen was blood, collected at baseline. These receptors originate from a person between 30 and 80 years old with non-small cell lung cancer.

V usage is TRBV4-3 and J usage is TRBJ2-2, with TRBD2 matching over 8 bases. The CDR3 is 17 residues long. V lost 1 base, J lost 0 bases, and 4 bases stayed unmatched. Germline CDR1 and CDR2: LGHNA and YSLEER. This CDR3 is CASSQAPGLANTGELFF. CDR3 bases: TGCGCCAGCAGCCAAGCCCCGGGACTAGCGAACACCGGGGAGCTGTTTTTT.

The chain couples TRBV9 to TRBJ1-1, with a possible D match to TRBD1 (6 bases). The CDR3 covers 14 residues. The germline CDR1 and CDR2 sequences are SGDLS and YYNGEE. The V end was cut by 0 bases, the J end by 4 bases, with 10 bases between. CDR3 DNA: TGTGCCAGCAGCGTAGAAGGGGGGGGCACTGAAGCTTTCTTT. This gives the protein CASSVEGGGTEAFF.

V is TRBV7-3 and J is TRBJ1-2; perhaps TRBD1 as D (5 bases). V lost 6 bases and J lost 4, with 12 bases in between. The CDR3 totals 13 residues. Germline V CDR1 and CDR2: SGHTA, FQGTGA. As DNA, the CDR3 is TGTGCCAGCAGACCAGGGTCCGGCTATGGCTACACCTTC. Translated, it gives CASRPGSGYGYTF.

The J gene is TRBJ2-1, the V gene TRBV6-6; a weak D match, TRBD1 (5 bases). From germline, CDR1 is MNHNY and CDR2 SVGAGI (reference sequence). V gave up 7 bases and J gave up 3 bases, with 7 bases separating them. This CDR3 has 12 amino acids. The CDR3 sequence is CASKTVYNEQFF. DNA for the CDR3: TGTGCCAGCAAGACAGTCTACAATGAGCAGTTCTTC.

The chain joins TRBV5-1 to TRBJ2-3; possible D gene TRBD1, 7 bases. The V gene lost 2 bases and the J gene lost 2 bases, with 15 bases spanning the gap. The length of the CDR3 is 16 residues. Germline V CDR1 and CDR2: SGHRS, YFSETQ. CDR3 protein: CASSFKAGQPTDTQYF. DNA of the CDR3: TGCGCCAGCAGCTTCAAGGCGGGACAGCCCACAGATACGCAGTATTTT.

The J gene is TRBJ2-7, the V gene TRBV27; D possibly corresponds to TRBD1 (6 bases). With 8 bases removed from V and 5 bases from J, the gap between germline ends came to 19 bases. From germline, CDR1 is MNHEY and CDR2 SMNVEV (reference sequence). The CDR3 is 14 residues long. CDR3 bases: TGTGCCAGCGCCAAACAGGGATCCAGGGACGAGCAGTACTTC. This sequence encodes CASAKQGSRDEQYF.

Here the CDR3 reads CASSLSPTGGVETQYF. The CDR3 DNA follows: TGCGCCAGCAGCCTATCCCCGACAGGGGGCGTGGAGACCCAGTACTTC. The V call is TRBV5-1, the J call TRBJ2-5; 10 nucleotides align to TRBD1. Losses at the gene ends were 4 bases for V and 5 bases for J; bases not matched to a gene: 11. The CDR3 sequence is 16 residues long. The germline CDR1 and CDR2 sequences are SGHRS and YFSETQ.

The V call is TRBV10-3, the J call TRBJ1-2, with D hard to call. Germline CDR1 reads ENHRY; CDR2 reads SYGVKD. This CDR3 region has 12 residues. V lost 8 bases and J 0 bases, leaving 7 bases between the germline ends. The CDR3 nucleotides are TGTGCCATCGGAGCCTCTAACTATGGCTACACCTTC. It yields the protein CAIGASNYGYTF.

The V and J genes are TRBV11-1 and TRBJ2-5; D may match TRBD1 or TRBD2 (5 bases each). Germline values: CDR1 SGHAT, CDR2 FQDESV (reference sequence). Trimming pared 5 bases from V and 4 bases from J, leaving 17 bases between. This CDR3 contains 15 residues. Written as DNA, the CDR3 is TGTGCCAGCAGCCACCCAGGATCTGGGGGAGAGACCCAGTACTTC. This gives the protein CASSHPGSGGETQYF.

The V call is TRBV7-2, the J call TRBJ1-1; D is unresolved. Germline CDR1 and CDR2: SGHTA and FQGNSA. The V gene lost 1 base and the J gene lost 1 base, with 4 bases spanning the gap. This CDR3 is 13 amino acids long. CDR3 in amino acids: CASSLERNTEAFF. CDR3 DNA sequence: TGTGCCAGCAGCTTAGAGAGGAACACTGAAGCTTTCTTT.

The V and J genes are TRBV19 and TRBJ1-5, with 9 bases lining up with TRBD1. This CDR3 comprises 14 residues. Germline V gene data show CDR1 as LNHDA and CDR2 as SQIVND (reference sequence). V lost 6 bases to trimming and J lost 5 bases; unmatched junction nucleotides: 5. CDR3 nucleotides: TGTGCCAGTAGGCCGACAGGGGGACATCAGCCCCAGCATTTT. Its translation: CASRPTGGHQPQHF.

This chain links TRBV4-2 with TRBJ2-3; 11 positions match TRBD2. J was trimmed by 2 bases and V by 3 bases; bases with no gene match: 7. CDR3 size: 17 residues. Germline loops: CDR1 LGHNA, CDR2 YNFKEQ. The CDR3 loop is CASSQASGGKSTDTQYF. CDR3 in DNA: TGTGCCAGCAGCCAGGCTAGCGGGGGGAAATCCACAGATACGCAGTATTTT.

This clone turned up a few times. The chain is built from TRBV7-9 and TRBJ2-7, with TRBD1 matching 7 bases. The V segment lost 3 bases and the J segment 4 bases; nucleotides outside the gene matches: 6. The CDR3 runs 14 residues. Per the germline V gene, CDR1 is SEHNR and CDR2 is FQNEAQ (reference sequence). CDR3 nucleotides: TGTGCCAGCAGCTTCCGGGACAGAAGTTACGAGCAGTACTTC. Translation: CASSFRDRSYEQYF.